These 32 T cell receptor beta chains were all obtained from the same sample, sequenced in a study of T-cell memory formation after mild COVID-19. From the 5' RACE reads, TCRdb called clonotypes with MiXCR, one entry per CDR3 protein. Counted here are some 57,000 distinct CDR3 sequences, more than 9% occurring once; the ten biggest clones make up 24%. Sequences were obtained from PBMCs or a T cell subset sorted from them (not recorded which). Receptor source: a man between 18 and 35 years old who had mild COVID-19 (a few samples of this study predate the infection). Cell type and time point are not known.

This clonotype has more than one count but fewer than ten. The V call is TRBV11-2, the J call TRBJ2-7; 11 bases agree with TRBD2. The CDR3 is 16 residues long. V was pared by 8 bases and J by 2 bases, with 11 bases of the junction left unmatched. Looked up from germline, CDR1 is SGHAT and CDR2 is FQNNGV. The chain's CDR3 is CASHLSGGAVAYEQYF. CDR3 sequence (DNA): TGTGCCAGCCACCTTAGCGGGGGGGCCGTGGCCTACGAGCAGTACTTC.

There are many counts of this clonotype. The chain carries TRBV12-3 or TRBV12-4 and TRBJ2-5; tentatively, D is TRBD2 (6 bases). The CDR3 contains 13 residues. The V end was cut by 2 bases, the J end by 5 bases, with 9 bases between. The CDR3 DNA reads TGTGCCAGCAGTTTAACTAGCAGGGAGACCCAGTACTTC. It encodes CASSLTSRETQYF.

This clonotype was found a few times. The rearrangement uses TRBV5-1 and TRBJ2-2; TRBD1 is a possible D gene (6 bases). Per the germline V gene, CDR1 is SGHRS and CDR2 is YFSETQ. The CDR3 consists of 15 residues. Trimming left V 3 bases short and J 4 bases short, with 13 bases between. The CDR3: CASSSRGLGTGELFF. Here the CDR3 DNA reads TGCGCCAGCAGCTCCAGGGGTCTGGGCACCGGGGAGCTGTTTTTT.

The chain carries TRBV15 and TRBJ2-7; D is uncertain. Germline loops: CDR1 LNHNV, CDR2 YYDKDF (reference sequence). Trimming removed 3 bases at V and 0 bases at J, with 15 bases between. The length of the CDR3 is 16 residues. The CDR3 here is CATSRLSRSGSYEQYF. The DNA of the CDR3 is TGTGCCACCAGCAGGTTGAGCAGGTCGGGCTCCTACGAGCAGTACTTC.

Comments on this clonotype: A much larger clonotype is one base distant, so this may be a read error. The CDR3 does not end in the conserved phenylalanine or tryptophan, so this is likely a read error. This chain connects TRBV10-3 to TRBJ2-1, with 8 bases matching TRBD1. CDR1 is ENHRY and CDR2 is SYGVKD in the germline V gene. This CDR3 is 14 amino acids long. After removal of 11 bases from V and 5 bases from J, the junction contained 11 bases not matched to a gene. In DNA, the CDR3 is TGTGCCTCCCTCTTCGGACAGGGTAACAATGAGCAGTTCTTG. It codes for CASLFGQGNNEQFL.

The genes are TRBV2 and TRBJ2-1; D is uncertain. Germline-derived CDR1 and CDR2 are SNHLY and FYNNEI. This CDR3 comprises 13 residues. Trimming stripped 3 bases from V and 4 bases from J, with 7 bases between. CDR3 DNA: TGTGCCAGCAGTGACAGTTGGTACAATGAGCAGTTCTTC. It codes for CASSDSWYNEQFF.

V usage is TRBV28 and J usage is TRBJ1-1; D gene ambiguous. The germline gives CDR1 MDHEN, CDR2 SYDVKM. The CDR3 is 12 residues long. V lost 10 bases and J lost 1, with 10 bases in between. CDR3 in amino acids: CATSWGNTEAFF. The CDR3, as DNA: TGTGCCACCTCGTGGGGGAACACTGAAGCTTTCTTT.

The rearrangement joins TRBV28 to TRBJ1-4; weak D call: TRBD1 (6 bases). V gave up 4 bases and J gave up 7 bases, with 19 bases separating them. Germline V gene lookup returns CDR1 MDHEN and CDR2 SYDVKM. The length of the CDR3 is 16 residues. The CDR3 is CASSSPRRGGPEKLFF. CDR3 DNA sequence: TGTGCCAGCAGTTCCCCCCGGAGGGGGGGCCCTGAAAAACTGTTTTTT.

The chain uses TRBV2 and TRBJ2-1, with D perhaps TRBD1 (6 bases). The germline CDR1 and CDR2 sequences are SNHLY and FYNNEI. The CDR3 has 13 residues. Trimming cost V 6 bases and J 10 bases, with 16 bases left between them. CDR3 DNA sequence: TGTGCCAGCAGCCGAACAGGGAAACACGAGCAGTTCTTC. This translates into CASSRTGKHEQFF.

The chain couples TRBV5-1 to TRBJ1-2; D is possibly TRBD1 (5 bases). CDR3 length equals 14 residues. CDR1 is SGHRS and CDR2 is YFSETQ in the germline V gene. Trimming cost V 3 bases and J 4 bases, with 13 bases left between them. Here the CDR3 reads CASSYPDSFYGYTF. CDR3 nucleotides: TGCGCCAGCAGCTACCCCGACAGTTTCTATGGCTACACCTTC.

A few counts support this clonotype. The rearrangement links TRBV28 to TRBJ2-3; 7 bases are shared with TRBD2. This CDR3 comprises 15 residues. Trimming removed 6 bases from V and 2 bases from J; junction bases left unmatched: 8. The germline V gene encodes CDR1 MDHEN and CDR2 SYDVKM. The CDR3 sequence: CASSPLRGTTDTQYF. In DNA, the CDR3 is TGTGCCAGCAGCCCTCTGCGGGGGACCACAGATACGCAGTATTTT.

This clonotype was recorded a few times. The CDR3 loop reads CASSSADLHGYTF. CDR3 DNA sequence: TGCGCCAGCAGCTCGGCTGACCTTCATGGCTACACCTTC. The genes are TRBV5-1 and TRBJ1-2; D unclear. V shed 3 bases and J shed 6 bases, with 12 bases lying between them. There are 13 residues in the CDR3. CDR1 and CDR2 (germline): SGHRS, YFSETQ.

This clonotype came up a few times. The genes are TRBV5-1 and TRBJ2-5; TRBD2 is a possible D gene (7 bases). V shed 5 bases and J shed 4 bases, with 9 bases lying between them. The CDR3 contains 12 residues. Germline CDR1 and CDR2: SGHRS and YFSETQ. The CDR3 coding sequence is TGCGCCAGCAGTCGGGGGGCAGAGACCCAGTACTTC. Amino acids: CASSRGAETQYF.

V is TRBV5-4 and J is TRBJ2-6, with D uncertain. V lost 4 bases and J lost 4, with 9 bases in between. The CDR3 has 14 amino acids. The germline V gene encodes CDR1 SGHNT and CDR2 YYREEE (reference sequence). CDR3 loop: CASSAGPGANVLTF. The CDR3 DNA follows: TGTGCCAGCAGCGCCGGTCCCGGGGCCAACGTCCTGACTTTC.

This clonotype was seen a handful of times. The chain joins TRBV7-2 to TRBJ1-5; a possible D gene is TRBD1 (6 bases). Looked up from germline, CDR1 is SGHTA and CDR2 is FQGNSA. Trimming stripped 4 bases from V and 2 bases from J, with 12 bases between. The CDR3 is 15 amino acids. The CDR3 loop is CASSSSRGGNQPQHF. The CDR3 coding sequence is TGTGCCAGCAGCTCCAGCAGGGGTGGCAATCAGCCCCAGCATTTT.

This chain links TRBV7-9 with TRBJ2-5, with 10 nucleotides matching TRBD1. Germline loops: CDR1 SEHNR, CDR2 FQNEAQ (reference sequence). CDR3 length: 16 amino acids. The V segment lost 5 bases and the J segment 4 bases; nucleotides outside the gene matches: 10. The CDR3 DNA reads as TGTGCCAGCAGCCCAACGACAGGGGGCAACGGAGAGACCCAGTACTTC. Encoded protein: CASSPTTGGNGETQYF.

This clonotype was counted between two and nine times. One end of the junction varies from germline; a read error may be responsible. V usage is TRBV7-2 and J usage is TRBJ1-1, with TRBD1 matching 7 bases. The CDR3 spans 12 residues. The germline CDR1 and CDR2 sequences are SGHTA and FQGNSA. This CDR3 reads CASSLPTGSLIF. The CDR3 DNA reads TGTGCCAGCAGCTTACCGACAGGGTCTCTGATCTTT.

In its sample, this clonotype was seen a few times. The rearrangement uses TRBV27 and TRBJ1-5; D call uncertain. Germline loops: CDR1 MNHEY, CDR2 SMNVEV (reference sequence). V dropped 4 bases and J dropped 9 bases, with 10 bases sitting between them. The CDR3 consists of 12 residues. The CDR3 loop reads CASSCCAGPQHF. In nucleotides, the CDR3 is TGTGCCAGCAGTTGTTGTGCTGGGCCCCAGCATTTT.

Comment on this clonotype: The junction differs from germline at one of its ends, possibly a read error. This rearrangement joins TRBV11-2 to TRBJ1-1; TRBD1 matches 9 bases. The CDR3 sequence is 14 residues long. Germline V lookup: CDR1 SGHAT, CDR2 FQNNGV. As DNA, the CDR3 is TGTACCAGCAGCTCGGGGACAGGGTTCACTGAAGCTTTCTTT. As protein: CTSSSGTGFTEAFF.

This clonotype appeared once. Possible read error: a much larger clone is one base away. This chain connects TRBV10-2 to TRBJ2-1; TRBD2 matches 8 bases. V was pared by 4 bases and J by 7 bases, with 21 bases of the junction left unmatched. The CDR3 is 19 residues long. Germline lookup yields CDR1 WSHSY and CDR2 SAAADI. The CDR3 reads CASSVFPAIGGAGGNEQFF. The CDR3, as DNA: TGCGCCAGCAGTGTCTTCCCGGCTATCGGGGGGGCAGGCGGTAATGAGCAGTTCTTC.

V usage is TRBV29-1 and J usage is TRBJ2-2; D call uncertain. CDR1 and CDR2 from the germline V gene are SQVTM and ANQGSEA. This CDR3 is built from 12 residues. Trimming pared 7 bases from V and 7 bases from J, leaving 13 bases between. CDR3 nucleotide sequence: TGCAGCGGCAAAACTCCAGGCGGGGAGCTGTTTTTT. The encoded protein is CSGKTPGGELFF.

The J gene is TRBJ1-5, the V gene TRBV6-2 or TRBV6-3; D might be TRBD1 (5 bases). Per the germline V gene, CDR1 is MNHEY and CDR2 is SVGEGT. With 6 bases removed from V and 7 bases from J, the gap between germline ends came to 13 bases. The CDR3 runs to 13 residues. CDR3 bases: TGTGCCAGCAGCCCCGGGGCAGGGCAGCCCCAGCATTTT. Its translation: CASSPGAGQPQHF.

A note on this clonotype: A much larger clone differs from this one at a single base, so this may be a read error. V usage is TRBV6-4 and J usage is TRBJ2-3, with D maybe TRBD2 (7 bases). The V end lost 6 bases, the J end lost 0 bases, and 10 bases lay between the germline ends. The CDR3 is 14 amino acids. The V gene's germline CDR1 is MRHNA and CDR2 SNTAGT. CDR3 in amino acids: CASSGGPSTDTQYF. CDR3 in DNA: TGTGCCAGCAGCGGGGGGCCTAGCACAGATACGCAGTATTTT.

This clonotype has at least ten counts. This chain links TRBV7-2 with TRBJ2-3; D not resolved. Trimming took 4 bases from V and 1 from J, leaving 6 bases between them. The CDR3 is 13 residues long. Germline CDR1 reads SGHTA; CDR2 reads FQGNSA. CDR3 loop: CASSSFGTDTQYF. In DNA form, the CDR3 reads TGTGCCAGCAGCTCGTTCGGCACAGATACGCAGTATTTT.

This clonotype was found a few times. CDR3 amino acids: CASSLRRLAGQLSTGELFF. CDR3 sequence (DNA): TGTGCCAGCAGCTTGCGGCGTCTAGCGGGGCAACTATCCACCGGGGAGCTGTTTTTT. The genes are TRBV5-6 and TRBJ2-2; 9 nucleotides align to TRBD2. V gave up 1 base and J gave up 4 bases; unmatched junction bases: 14. Looked up from germline, CDR1 is SGHDT and CDR2 is YYEEEE. This CDR3 is 19 amino acids long.

V gene TRBV4-3 combines with J gene TRBJ1-2; D is uncertain. This CDR3 is 14 amino acids long. V shed 1 base and J shed 2 bases, with 8 bases lying between them. The germline V gene encodes CDR1 LGHNA and CDR2 YSLEER. This CDR3 is CASSQVPPNYGYTF. The DNA for the CDR3 is TGCGCCAGCAGCCAAGTTCCCCCAAACTATGGCTACACCTTC.

Only a few counts were recorded for this clonotype. This chain connects TRBV5-1 to TRBJ1-4; no firm D call. The germline V gene encodes CDR1 SGHRS and CDR2 YFSETQ. Trimming took off 4 bases at V and 3 bases at J, with 19 bases between the two ends. The length of the CDR3 is 17 residues. The CDR3 sequence is CASSLGRISAANEKLFF. The CDR3 DNA reads TGCGCCAGCAGCCTGGGCCGAATATCCGCGGCTAATGAAAAACTGTTTTTT. Full variable domain (rest looked up from reference TRBV5-1 and TRBJ1-4): KAGVTQTPRYLIKTRGQQVTLSCSPISGHRSVSWYQQTPGQGLQFLFEYFSETQRNKGNFPGRFSGRQFSNSRSEMNVSTLELGDSALYLCASSLGRISAANEKLFFGSGTQLSVL.

CDR3 loop: CASSRAAGLPFTDTQYF. The CDR3, as DNA: TGTGCCAGCAGCCGTGCGGCGGGACTACCCTTCACAGATACGCAGTATTTT. The J gene is TRBJ2-3, the V gene TRBV7-9; 7 nucleotides agree with TRBD2. The germline V gene encodes CDR1 SEHNR and CDR2 FQNEAQ (reference sequence). The V gene end was trimmed by 5 bases and the J gene end by 2 bases; junction bases not matched to a gene: 13. The CDR3 sequence is 17 residues long.

This chain links TRBV2 with TRBJ2-5; 13 nucleotides align to TRBD2. The germline V gene encodes CDR1 SNHLY and CDR2 FYNNEI. V trimming: 4 bases; J trimming: 2 bases; junction bases outside the gene matches: 7. There are 17 residues in the CDR3. The CDR3 nucleotides read TGTGCCAGCAGTGGGACTAGCGGGGGAGTAGGGCAAGAGACCCAGTACTTC. This encodes CASSGTSGGVGQETQYF.

There are a few counts of this clonotype. The chain recombines TRBV7-9 with TRBJ2-5; no clear D gene. There are 15 residues in the CDR3. Deletions cut 5 bases from V and 0 bases from J, with 13 bases between. From germline, CDR1 is SEHNR and CDR2 FQNEAQ (reference sequence). This CDR3 is CASSLARRYQETQYF. CDR3 nucleotides: TGTGCCAGCAGCCTGGCTCGACGGTACCAAGAGACCCAGTACTTC.

This clonotype was detected a few times. The chain employs TRBV12-3 or TRBV12-4 and TRBJ1-5; D is uncertain. This CDR3 has 13 amino acids. V was shortened by 6 bases and J by 6 bases, with 12 bases between the two germline ends. The CDR3 DNA follows: TGTGCCAGCAGCATTGGAGGGATTCAGCCCCAGCATTTT. It translates to CASSIGGIQPQHF.

This clonotype was found a few times. V gene TRBV5-6 combines with J gene TRBJ1-2; D uncertain. The V gene lost 3 bases and the J gene lost 3 bases, with 9 bases spanning the gap. Germline CDR1 reads SGHDT; CDR2 reads YYEEEE. The CDR3 runs to 13 residues. In DNA, the CDR3 is TGTGCCAGCAGCTCGAGACGGTACTATGGCTACACCTTC. Encoded protein: CASSSRRYYGYTF.